Following are 17 T cell receptor beta chains from one sample sequenced in a study of beta chain features in type 1 diabetes. The authors reverse transcribed all of the isolated RNA, so sequencing captured expressed TCRB transcripts. Profiled with immunoSEQ multiplex PCR; TCRdb holds only in-frame clones, not every one. The table has 300,000 to 400,000 clones, over 10% seen once. Sequencing used naive CD4+ T cells from blood. The receptors originated from a man younger than 35 in good health.

This chain joins TRBV28 and TRBJ2-7; no definite D call. Deletions cut 2 bases from V and 3 bases from J, with 8 bases between. This CDR3 contains 13 residues. Per the germline V gene, CDR1 is MDHEN and CDR2 is SYDVKM. CDR3 bases: TGTGCCAGCAGTTTAACTATTTTCTACGAGCAGTACTTC. Its translation: CASSLTIFYEQYF.

This chain links TRBV5-4 with TRBJ2-2, with D possibly TRBD1 on 5 matching bases. CDR1 is SGHNT and CDR2 is YYREEE in the germline V gene (reference sequence). The germline V and J ends were trimmed by 0 bases and 0 bases, with 6 bases remaining between them. The CDR3 runs to 15 residues. The CDR3 nucleotides read TGTGCCAGCAGCTTGGGCAGGGCGAACACCGGGGAGCTGTTTTTT. Protein product: CASSLGRANTGELFF.

Only a few counts were recorded for this clone. V and J are TRBV30 and TRBJ2-3; D unclear. Germline V lookup: CDR1 GTSNPN, CDR2 SVGIG (reference sequence). The V end was cut by 3 bases, the J end by 2 bases, with 6 bases between. The CDR3 has 12 residues. CDR3 sequence: CAWRANTDTQYF. The CDR3 bases are TGTGCCTGGAGAGCCAACACAGATACGCAGTATTTT.

This clone was seen only a few times. This sequence joins TRBV28 and TRBJ1-1; D perhaps matches TRBD1 (5 bases). CDR1 is MDHEN, CDR2 SYDVKM, per germline. Deletions cut 3 bases from V and 0 bases from J, with 8 bases between. This CDR3 is built from 14 residues. Here the CDR3 reads CASSLGQLNTEAFF. CDR3 coding DNA: TGTGCCAGCAGTTTGGGGCAGCTGAACACTGAAGCTTTCTTT.

This clone was seen only a few times. V gene TRBV7-9 combines with J gene TRBJ2-1, with 9 bases that match TRBD1. This CDR3 is built from 15 residues. Germline CDR1 reads SEHNR; CDR2 reads FQNEAQ (reference sequence). The V and J ends lost 6 bases and 5 bases, in that order; junction bases with no gene match: 8. This CDR3 is CASSFTGGADNEQFF. CDR3 sequence (DNA): TGTGCCAGCAGTTTTACAGGGGGCGCGGACAATGAGCAGTTCTTC. The whole variable domain, filled in from reference TRBV7-9 and TRBJ2-1, reads DTGVSQNPRHKITKRGQNVTFRCDPISEHNRLYWYRQTLGQGPEFLTYFQNEAQLEKSRLLSDRFSAERPKGSFSTLEIQRTEQGDSAMYLCASSFTGGADNEQFFGPGTRLTVL.

The chain combines TRBV30 with TRBJ2-6; 7 bases line up with TRBD1. CDR1 is GTSNPN, CDR2 SVGIG, per germline (reference sequence). V trimming: 0 bases; J trimming: 4 bases; junction bases outside the gene matches: 15. The CDR3 has 19 amino acids. CDR3 residues: CAWSVAYPGQRVGANVLTF. CDR3 coding DNA: TGTGCCTGGAGTGTCGCGTACCCGGGACAGAGGGTCGGGGCCAACGTCCTGACTTTC.

This clone was seen more than once but under ten times. The V and J genes are TRBV5-1 and TRBJ2-7; 7 bases are shared with TRBD1. The V segment lost 4 bases and the J segment 5 bases; nucleotides outside the gene matches: 12. The CDR3 is 15 residues long. Germline loops: CDR1 SGHRS, CDR2 YFSETQ. This chain's CDR3 is CASSRDRAEFDEQYF. In nucleotides, the CDR3 is TGCGCCAGCAGCCGTGACAGGGCCGAGTTCGACGAGCAGTACTTC.

This clone was seen more than once but under ten times. The chain employs TRBV19 and TRBJ1-5, with D maybe TRBD1 (6 bases). V lost 3 bases and J 7 bases, leaving 19 bases between the germline ends. Germline V gives CDR1 LNHDA, CDR2 SQIVND (reference sequence). This CDR3 has 16 amino acids. The CDR3 reads CASSIGLGARKQPQHF. The CDR3 DNA follows: TGTGCCAGTAGTATTGGATTGGGGGCGCGTAAGCAGCCCCAGCATTTT. The complete variable domain, with remaining parts taken from reference TRBV19 and TRBJ1-5, reads DGGITQSPKYLFRKEGQNVTLSCEQNLNHDAMYWYRQDPGQGLRLIYYSQIVNDFQKGDIAEGYSVSREKKESFPLTVTSAQKNPTAFYLCASSIGLGARKQPQHFGDGTRLSIL.

This clone came up a few times. The chain links TRBV6-6 to TRBJ2-6; 11 positions match TRBD1. The CDR3 sequence is 16 residues long. V shed 5 bases, J shed 3 bases, and the junction held 3 bases outside the gene matches. CDR1 is MNHNY, CDR2 SVGAGI, per germline (reference sequence). Here the CDR3 DNA reads TGTGCCAGCAGTCAGGACAGGGGGCTTGGGGCCAACGTCCTGACTTTC. This encodes CASSQDRGLGANVLTF.

The CDR3 spells CASSLISGLAYEQYF. CDR3 DNA: TGTGCCAGCAGCTTAATATCGGGACTAGCCTACGAGCAGTACTTC. The chain couples TRBV7-9 to TRBJ2-7, with 8 positions matching TRBD2. Germline V gene data show CDR1 as SEHNR and CDR2 as FQNEAQ (reference sequence). This CDR3 has 15 residues. Trimming took 2 bases from V and 2 from J; bases not matched to a gene: 5.

This clone was counted only a few times. This sequence joins TRBV6-5 and TRBJ1-5; D uncertain. The CDR3 runs 13 residues. CDR1 is MNHEY and CDR2 is SVGAGI in the germline V gene. V dropped 5 bases and J dropped 3 bases, with 8 bases sitting between them. In nucleotides, the CDR3 is TGTGCCAGCAGTCGGGGAAACAATCAGCCCCAGCATTTT. Translation gives CASSRGNNQPQHF.

This chain joins TRBV6-5 and TRBJ2-7; D gene unclear. V was pared by 6 bases and J by 3 bases, with 6 bases between. This CDR3 spans 11 amino acids. Germline lookup yields CDR1 MNHEY and CDR2 SVGAGI. The CDR3 is CASSRDYEQYF. The DNA for the CDR3 is TGTGCCAGCAGCCGCGACTACGAGCAGTACTTC.

The chain carries TRBV28 and TRBJ1-5, with 8 bases fitting TRBD1. The CDR3 length is 15 residues. Germline CDR1 is MDHEN and CDR2 is SYDVKM. Germline trimming cut 4 bases from V and 6 bases from J; bases unmatched to any gene: 8. CDR3 sequence (DNA): TGTGCCAGCAGTTCGCCCGGACAGGGAAGTCAGCCCCAGCATTTT. This gives the protein CASSSPGQGSQPQHF.

The chain employs TRBV6-5 and TRBJ2-1, with TRBD1 identical over 10 bases. V lost 5 bases to trimming and J lost 7 bases; unmatched junction nucleotides: 8. The CDR3 sequence is 15 residues long. The V gene's germline CDR1 is MNHEY and CDR2 SVGAGI. CDR3 DNA: TGTGCCAGCAGTGTGCGGGACAGGGGATTTAATGAGCAGTTCTTC. Translated: CASSVRDRGFNEQFF.

V usage is TRBV7-2 and J usage is TRBJ2-2; no clear D. CDR1 and CDR2 (germline): SGHTA, FQGNSA. CDR3 length: 13 amino acids. V was trimmed by 6 bases and J by 7 bases, leaving 12 bases between them. In DNA, the CDR3 is TGTGCCAGCAGTCCCACCCCAGACGGGGAGCTGTTTTTT. Protein: CASSPTPDGELFF. Supplemented by reference TRBV7-2 and TRBJ2-2, the full variable domain reads GAGVSQSPSNKVTEKGKDVELRCDPISGHTALYWYRQSLGQGLEFLIYFQGNSAPDKSGLPSDRFSAERTGGSVSTLTIQRTQQEDSAVYLCASSPTPDGELFFGEGSRLTVL.

V gene TRBV5-1 combines with J gene TRBJ2-5; tentatively, D is TRBD1 (6 bases). Between the trimmed V and J ends, which lost 5 bases and 1 base, there was a span of 6 bases. Germline CDR1 SGHRS, CDR2 YFSETQ. The CDR3 is made up of 12 amino acids. The CDR3 loop is CASRTGQETQYF. The DNA for the CDR3 is TGCGCCAGCAGGACAGGCCAAGAGACCCAGTACTTC. Combining the CDR3 with reference TRBV5-1 and TRBJ2-5 gives the whole variable domain KAGVTQTPRYLIKTRGQQVTLSCSPISGHRSVSWYQQTPGQGLQFLFEYFSETQRNKGNFPGRFSGRQFSNSRSEMNVSTLELGDSALYLCASRTGQETQYFGPGTRLLVL.

This clone turned up a few times. This chain connects TRBV7-2 to TRBJ2-2; weak D call: TRBD2 (5 bases). V lost 5 bases, J lost 7 bases, and 11 bases lay in between. The germline V gene encodes CDR1 SGHTA and CDR2 FQGNSA. The CDR3 is made up of 13 amino acids. The DNA for the CDR3 is TGTGCCAGCAGCCAGCTGGGGAGCGGGGAGCTGTTTTTT. It encodes CASSQLGSGELFF. Complete variable domain (other parts from reference TRBV7-2 and TRBJ2-2): GAGVSQSPSNKVTEKGKDVELRCDPISGHTALYWYRQSLGQGLEFLIYFQGNSAPDKSGLPSDRFSAERTGGSVSTLTIQRTQQEDSAVYLCASSQLGSGELFFGEGSRLTVL.